The 19 T cell receptor beta chains presented below share a single source sample, sequenced in a study of OX40 agonist ivuxolimab in advanced cancers. Measured with immunoSEQ multiplex PCR; TCRdb has only the in-frame clones, and not every one. The data hold about 71,000 clones, with around 82% observed a single time. This specimen was CD4+ or CD8+ T cells sorted from blood, taken in a trial of the OX40 agonist ivuxolimab. The source of these receptors is an adult with an advanced solid tumor such as melanoma, head and neck, liver or kidney cancer.

This clone was seen a single time. Mismatch with germline at one junction end may stem from a read error. V usage is TRBV5-4 and J usage is TRBJ1-4; TRBD1 matches at 8 bases. Germline-derived CDR1 and CDR2 are SGHNT and YYREEE (reference sequence). The CDR3 runs to 15 residues. DNA of the CDR3: TGCGCCAGCAGCCAAGGACAGGGACGAAATGAAAAACTGTTTTTT. Amino acid sequence: CASSQGQGRNEKLFF.

Regarding this clone: In the same sample, other DNA sequences code for this CDR3. This sequence joins TRBV5-1 and TRBJ2-2; TRBD1 is a possible D gene (5 bases). With 4 bases removed from V and 5 bases from J, the gap between germline ends came to 9 bases. Looked up from germline, CDR1 is SGHRS and CDR2 is YFSETQ. This CDR3 region has 13 residues. This chain's CDR3 is CASSPQGTGELFF. CDR3 nucleotide sequence: TGCGCCAGCAGCCCTCAGGGAACCGGGGAGCTGTTTTTT.

The genes are TRBV11-2 and TRBJ1-3, with 7 positions matching TRBD1. Unmatched junction bases numbered 14, after V lost 5 bases and J lost 1 base. The germline gives CDR1 SGHAT, CDR2 FQNNGV. The CDR3 sequence is 18 residues long. The CDR3, as DNA: TGTGCCAGCAGCACGGGCAGGGGGATGCTGTTTTCTGGAAACACCATATATTTT. Translation: CASSTGRGMLFSGNTIYF.

The chain's CDR3 is CTSSRDRGGGGYTF. For the CDR3, the DNA is TGCACCAGCAGCCGAGACAGGGGCGGGGGTGGCTACACCTTC. The genes are TRBV1 and TRBJ1-2. TRBV1 is recorded as a pseudogene. This CDR3 is built from 14 residues.

This clone was observed a handful of times. The rearrangement uses TRBV29-1 and TRBJ1-2, with D maybe TRBD1 (6 bases). The V end was cut by 3 bases, the J end by 0 bases, with 14 bases between. The CDR3 has 15 amino acids. Germline-derived CDR1 and CDR2 are SQVTM and ANQGSEA. CDR3 DNA: TGCAGCGTTGAGGATAGAGGGGGGTCTAACTATGGCTACACCTTC. Amino acids: CSVEDRGGSNYGYTF.

This clone was seen once. The J gene is TRBJ2-2, the V gene TRBV5-4, with unresolved D. The CDR3 is 16 amino acids. V was shortened by 4 bases and J by 0 bases, with 13 bases between the two germline ends. CDR1 is SGHNT, CDR2 YYREEE, per germline (reference sequence). CDR3 protein: CASSQERAANTGELFF. The CDR3 DNA follows: TGTGCCAGCAGCCAAGAAAGGGCCGCGAACACCGGGGAGCTGTTTTTT.

This clone has just a few counts. The chain carries TRBV18 and TRBJ1-1; D is unresolved. CDR3 length: 11 residues. V shed 2 bases and J shed 7 bases, with 5 bases lying between them. CDR1 and CDR2 from the germline V gene are KGHSH and LQKENI. The CDR3 DNA sequence: TGTGCCAGCTCACCAGGGGATGAAGCTTTCTTT. This codes for CASSPGDEAFF.

V and J are TRBV7-8 and TRBJ2-7; TRBD2 might be the D (5 bases). The germline CDR1 and CDR2 sequences are SGHVS and FQNEAQ. Trimming removed 5 bases from V and 2 bases from J, with 19 bases in between. The CDR3 length is 16 residues. This CDR3 reads CASSPNGVRETYEQYF. In nucleotides, the CDR3 is TGTGCCAGCAGCCCGAATGGCGTGAGGGAGACCTACGAGCAGTACTTC.

The chain is built from TRBV2 and TRBJ1-3; D is perhaps TRBD1 (5 bases). Germline V lookup: CDR1 SNHLY, CDR2 FYNNEI. The V gene lost 6 bases and the J gene lost 6 bases, with 12 bases spanning the gap. The CDR3 contains 13 residues. DNA of the CDR3: TGTGCCAGCAGCGGGACCGGAGCAAACACCATATATTTT. The encoded protein is CASSGTGANTIYF.

The genes are TRBV9 and TRBJ1-1; a possible D gene is TRBD1 (5 bases). The CDR3 extends over 14 amino acids. V lost 2 bases to trimming and J lost 7 bases, with 15 bases between them. Germline CDR1 SGDLS, CDR2 YYNGEE. DNA of the CDR3: TGTGCCAGCAGCGTGACAGAACTTATAGGTGAAGCTTTCTTT. It specifies CASSVTELIGEAFF.

The chain recombines TRBV2 with TRBJ2-1; D perhaps matches TRBD1 (6 bases). The germline CDR1 and CDR2 sequences are SNHLY and FYNNEI. V lost 8 bases, J lost 4 bases, and 12 bases lay in between. The CDR3 sequence is 13 residues long. As DNA, the CDR3 is TGTGCCAGCCATCAGACAGGATACAATGAGCAGTTCTTC. This codes for CASHQTGYNEQFF.

This chain links TRBV7-2 with TRBJ1-1; D gene unclear. The CDR3 runs to 15 residues. Germline V lookup: CDR1 SGHTA, CDR2 FQGNSA. Trimming cost V 3 bases and J 5 bases, with 16 bases left between them. DNA of the CDR3: TGTGCCAGCAGCTTGTTTGGGCCGCCGTATACTGAAGCTTTCTTT. It is translated as CASSLFGPPYTEAFF.

This chain connects TRBV9 to TRBJ1-1; possible D gene TRBD1, 6 bases. This CDR3 is built from 15 residues. V lost 1 base and J 0 bases, leaving 10 bases between the germline ends. CDR1 and CDR2 (germline): SGDLS, YYNGEE. CDR3 DNA: TGTGCCAGCAGCGTAATGACAGGACTGAACACTGAAGCTTTCTTT. The encoded protein is CASSVMTGLNTEAFF.

This clone was seen once. This chain uses TRBV19 with TRBJ2-7; either TRBD1 or TRBD2 may fit D (5 bases each). V gave up 6 bases and J gave up 3 bases, with 18 bases separating them. Germline lookup yields CDR1 LNHDA and CDR2 SQIVND (reference sequence). The CDR3 consists of 15 residues. As DNA, the CDR3 is TGTGCCAGTAGCCCCCGGGGCCCGTCCCACTACGAGCAGTACTTC. Its translation is CASSPRGPSHYEQYF.

The V call is TRBV27, the J call TRBJ2-1; 7 bases match TRBD2. The CDR3 has 15 residues. Trimming at V came to 3 bases and at J to 4 bases, leaving 6 bases not matched to a gene. The germline V gene has CDR1 MNHEY and CDR2 SMNVEV (reference sequence). The CDR3 nucleotides are TGTGCCAGCAGTTTGAGCCTAGCGGCGTACAATGAGCAGTTCTTC. It yields the protein CASSLSLAAYNEQFF.

This chain connects TRBV27 to TRBJ2-6; tentatively, D is TRBD1 (5 bases). Per the germline V gene, CDR1 is MNHEY and CDR2 is SMNVEV (reference sequence). The CDR3 contains 15 residues. The V end lost 3 bases, the J end lost 2 bases, and 8 bases lay between the germline ends. CDR3 nucleotide sequence: TGTGCCAGCAGTTTGACAGTACCTGGGGCCAACGTCCTGACTTTC. The encoded protein is CASSLTVPGANVLTF. The variable domain in full, completed from reference TRBV27 and TRBJ2-6, reads EAQVTQNPRYLITVTGKKLTVTCSQNMNHEYMSWYRQDPGLGLRQIYYSMNVEVTDKGDVPEGYKVSRKEKRNFPLILESPSPNQTSLYFCASSLTVPGANVLTFGAGSRLTVL.

The rearrangement links TRBV5-1 to TRBJ1-1, with 8 bases lining up with TRBD1. This CDR3 is built from 15 residues. V was clipped by 0 bases and J by 5 bases; unmatched bases: 6. Germline V gene sequence: CDR1 SGHRS, CDR2 YFSETQ. The CDR3: CASSLVPDRGTEAFF. The CDR3 DNA reads as TGCGCCAGCAGCTTGGTCCCCGACAGGGGAACTGAAGCTTTCTTT.

The chain has TRBV5-4 and TRBJ1-2; D might be TRBD1 (5 bases). The germline V and J ends were trimmed by 4 bases and 8 bases, with 15 bases remaining between them. CDR3 size: 13 residues. The germline gives CDR1 SGHNT, CDR2 YYREEE (reference sequence). The CDR3 sequence: CASSPGLPEGYTF. As DNA, the CDR3 is TGTGCCAGCAGCCCGGGACTTCCGGAGGGCTACACCTTC.

The chain is built from TRBV5-1 and TRBJ2-1; possibly TRBD1 for D (6 bases). Germline loops: CDR1 SGHRS, CDR2 YFSETQ. With 2 bases removed from V and 6 bases from J, the gap between germline ends came to 12 bases. The CDR3 sequence is 14 residues long. The CDR3 protein is CASSLYREINEQFF. Here the CDR3 DNA reads TGCGCCAGCAGCTTATACAGGGAAATCAATGAGCAGTTCTTC.